The entry below gives a single T cell receptor (beta chain) sequence along with its context. The data are from a study of shared T cell receptors in the human thymus. Here immunoSEQ multiplex PCR was the method, and the copy in TCRdb shows in-frame clones only, minus some. Among about 500,000 clones listed, 75% to 85% were seen once. Germline V gives CDR1 SGHVS, CDR2 FQNEAQ. V shed 6 bases and J 4 bases; nucleotides not matched to a gene: 3. The CDR3 sequence is 13 residues long. The same sample was also studied in work on human thymus T cells. That paper adds: During corrective heart surgery, resections were taken, and the thymus tissue came from them. Related research found strongly overlapping thymic repertoires in unrelated individuals.

Sequencing input: thymocytes. The receptor's source is a boy less than two years old with a congenital heart defect. This chain uses TRBV7-8 with TRBJ1-5, with TRBD1 matching over 7 bases. Here the CDR3 reads CASRPDRNQPQHF. The CDR3 DNA follows: TGTGCCAGCAGACCGGACAGGAATCAGCCCCAGCATTTT.